This TCR beta chain was sequenced for a study of early T cells in non-severe SARS-CoV-2 infection. General observations from the study: VDJdb-based matching was biased toward anti-spike CD8 responses and missed private and CD4 specificities.

Trimming cost V 3 bases and J 1 base, with 3 bases left between them. The CDR3 totals 12 residues. CDR1 is SGHTA and CDR2 is FQGNSA in the germline V gene. As part of library construction, unique molecular identifiers were attached to individual cDNA molecules. TCRdb re-derived calls from the 5' RACE reads in MiXCR, one entry per CDR3 protein. The sample holds approximately 26,000 distinct CDR3 sequences, less than 4.5% seen once. Many counts were recorded for this clonotype. Its specificity is not known. The TCR sequence derives from an adult who was a healthcare worker with PCR-confirmed SARS-CoV-2 infection or an uninfected control (not recorded which). The sequenced material came from whole blood. This sequence joins TRBV7-2 and TRBJ2-5, with D unclear. The CDR3 bases are TGTGCCAGCAGCTTCGGCCAAGAGACCCAGTACTTC. It yields the protein CASSFGQETQYF.